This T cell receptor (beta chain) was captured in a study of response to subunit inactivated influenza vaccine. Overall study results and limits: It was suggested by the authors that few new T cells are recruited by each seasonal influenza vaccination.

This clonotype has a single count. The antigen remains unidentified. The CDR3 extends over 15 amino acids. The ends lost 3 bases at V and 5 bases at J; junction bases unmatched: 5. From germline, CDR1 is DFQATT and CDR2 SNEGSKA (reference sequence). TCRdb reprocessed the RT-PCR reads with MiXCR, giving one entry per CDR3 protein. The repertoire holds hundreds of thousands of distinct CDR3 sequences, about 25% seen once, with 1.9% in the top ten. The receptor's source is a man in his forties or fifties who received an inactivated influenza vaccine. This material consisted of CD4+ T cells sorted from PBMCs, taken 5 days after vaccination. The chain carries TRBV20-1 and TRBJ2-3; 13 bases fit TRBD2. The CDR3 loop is CSARTSGRPRDTQYF. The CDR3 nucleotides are TGCAGTGCTAGGACTAGCGGGAGGCCCCGAGATACGCAGTATTTT.